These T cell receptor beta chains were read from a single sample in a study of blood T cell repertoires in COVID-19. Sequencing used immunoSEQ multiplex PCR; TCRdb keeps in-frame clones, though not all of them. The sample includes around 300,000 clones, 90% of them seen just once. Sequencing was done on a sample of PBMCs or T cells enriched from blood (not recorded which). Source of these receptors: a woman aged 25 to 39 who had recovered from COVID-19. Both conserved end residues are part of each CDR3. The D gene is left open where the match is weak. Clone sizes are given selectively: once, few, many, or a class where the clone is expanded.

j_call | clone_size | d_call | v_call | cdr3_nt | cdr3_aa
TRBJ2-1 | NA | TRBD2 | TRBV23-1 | TGCGCCAGCAGTCAACGGACTAGCGGGAGGGCCTACAATGAGCAGTTCTTC | CASSQRTSGRAYNEQFF
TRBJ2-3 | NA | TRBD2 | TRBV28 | TGTGCCAGCCCCCCAGGACTAGCGGGAGGAGGAACAGATACGCAGTATTTT | CASPPGLAGGGTDTQYF
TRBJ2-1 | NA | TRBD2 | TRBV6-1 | TGTGCCAGCAGTGAACTCCCTAGCGGGGCTTACAATGAGCAGTTCTTC | CASSELPSGAYNEQFF
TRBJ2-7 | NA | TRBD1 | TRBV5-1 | TGCGCCAGCAGCGCACAGGGGAAGCAGTACTTC | CASSAQGKQYF
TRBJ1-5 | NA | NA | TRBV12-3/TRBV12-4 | TGTGCCAGCAGTCAGGGCCCGCAGCCCCAGCATTTT | CASSQGPQPQHF
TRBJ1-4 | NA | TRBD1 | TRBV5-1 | TGCGCCAGCAGCTTGGGTATCGGGACAGATGCAACTAATGAAAAACTGTTTTTT | CASSLGIGTDATNEKLFF
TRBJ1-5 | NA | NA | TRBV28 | TGTGCCAGCAGAACCCGAGACAGCCCAAAGCCCCAGCATTTT | CASRTRDSPKPQHF
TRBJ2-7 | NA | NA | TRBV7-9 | TGTGCCAGCAGTCGCTACTACGAGCAGTACTTC | CASSRYYEQYF
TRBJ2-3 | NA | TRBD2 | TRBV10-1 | TGCGCCAGCAGTGAGTTTCGACTAGCCATAGATACGCAGTATTTT | CASSEFRLAIDTQYF
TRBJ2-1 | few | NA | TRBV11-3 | TGTGCCAGCAGCCCCGGACACAACAATGAGCAGTTCTTC | CASSPGHNNEQFF
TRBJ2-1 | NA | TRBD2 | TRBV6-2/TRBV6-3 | TGTGCCAGCAGTTATAGTGGGAGGGTGGGCAATGAGCAGTTCTTC | CASSYSGRVGNEQFF
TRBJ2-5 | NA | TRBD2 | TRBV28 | TGTGCCAGCAGCAAGACTAGCGGGAGTCTCCAAGAGACCCAGTACTTC | CASSKTSGSLQETQYF
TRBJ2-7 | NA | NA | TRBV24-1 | TGTGCCACCAGTGATTGGGTTGGGGCCGAGCAGTACTTC | CATSDWVGAEQYF
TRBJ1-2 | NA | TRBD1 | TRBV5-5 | TGTGCCAGCAGCTCAGGACAGGGGGGAACATTGTATGGCTACACCTTC | CASSSGQGGTLYGYTF
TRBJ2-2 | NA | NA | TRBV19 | TGTGCCAGTAGTATTAAATCAGGAGGGGCATACGGCGGGGAGCTGTTTTTT | CASSIKSGGAYGGELFF